This T cell receptor (beta chain) emerged from a study of control samples from healthy donors and cancer patients. Assay used: immunoSEQ multiplex PCR; TCRdb lists only in-frame clones, some missing. In the table there are 90,000 or so clones, approximately 90% of which are singletons. V dropped 7 bases and J dropped 4 bases, with 10 bases sitting between them. The germline CDR1 and CDR2 sequences are MDHEN and SYDVKM. The CDR3 totals 12 residues. The gene calls are TRBV28 and TRBJ1-2; D remains unclear. The receptor's source is a woman aged 50 to 60 in good health. Material for sequencing was blood. The CDR3 here is CASNSGSYGYTF. The CDR3 DNA reads TGTGCCAGCAACTCGGGGTCCTATGGCTACACCTTC.